This T cell receptor (beta chain) originates from a study of cytomegalovirus exposure and HLA in healthy donors. The PCR made use of 60 Vbeta and 13 Jbeta primers. Authors' processing steps: There were about 80 million unique TCR beta chains by a later count, and approximately 10 million of them were shared. The data were produced by immunoSEQ multiplex PCR, yet TCRdb's version contains in-frame clones alone and is incomplete. V, J and clone size reflect that table, while D and trimming were determined from the DNA. The table includes about 250,000 clones, 80% to 95% detected once. V dropped 2 bases and J dropped 5; count of bases not matched to a gene: 2. This CDR3 has 14 amino acids. The germline CDR1 and CDR2 sequences are SGHNT and YENEEA.

V gene TRBV11-3 combines with J gene TRBJ2-1, with 8 nucleotides matching TRBD2. Input material: PBMCs. This sequence was found in a girl aged 2 to 9 in good health and CMV-seronegative. This CDR3 is CASSLTGLDNEQFF. The CDR3 region has the DNA TGTGCCAGCAGCTTAACGGGACTAGACAATGAGCAGTTCTTC.